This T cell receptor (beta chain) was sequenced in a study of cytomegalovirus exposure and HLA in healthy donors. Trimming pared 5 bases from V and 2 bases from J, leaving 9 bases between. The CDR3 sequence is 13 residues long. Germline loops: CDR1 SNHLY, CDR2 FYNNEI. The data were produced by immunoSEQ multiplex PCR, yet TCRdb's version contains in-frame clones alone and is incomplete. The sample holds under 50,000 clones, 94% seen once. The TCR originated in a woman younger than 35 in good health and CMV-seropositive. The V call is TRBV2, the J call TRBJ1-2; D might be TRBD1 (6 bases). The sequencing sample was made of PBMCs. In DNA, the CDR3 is TGTGCCAGCAGTCAAGGACAGAACTATGGCTACACCTTC. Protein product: CASSQGQNYGYTF. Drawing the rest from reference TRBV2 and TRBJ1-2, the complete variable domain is EPEVTQTPSHQVTQMGQEVILRCVPISNHLYFYWYRQILGQKVEFLVSFYNNEISEKSEIFDDQFSVERPDGSNFTLKIRSTKLEDSAMYFCASSQGQNYGYTFGSGTRLTVV.